This entry lists 32 T cell receptor beta chains sequenced from one sample in a study of control samples from healthy donors and cancer patients. Data came from immunoSEQ multiplex PCR; TCRdb stores just in-frame clones and leaves some out. This table holds about 35,000 clones, 85% to 95% found once. Sequenced: PBMCs. These receptor sequences come from a middle-aged man with colorectal cancer.

The V call is TRBV19, the J call TRBJ1-1; D not resolved. V lost 6 bases to trimming and J lost 1 base, with 9 bases between them. CDR1 is LNHDA and CDR2 is SQIVND in the germline V gene (reference sequence). CDR3 length equals 13 residues. CDR3 in amino acids: CASRDYRNTEAFF. The CDR3 DNA reads as TGTGCCAGTAGGGACTATCGGAACACTGAAGCTTTCTTT.

The rearrangement joins TRBV7-8 to TRBJ2-1; possibly TRBD1 or TRBD2 for D (5 bases each). Germline values: CDR1 SGHVS, CDR2 FQNEAQ. The V and J ends lost 0 bases and 5 bases respectively, with 11 bases between them. CDR3 length: 15 amino acids. The CDR3, as DNA: TGTGCCAGCAGCTTAGCGGGGCGAGGGAACAATGAGCAGTTCTTC. Translated, it gives CASSLAGRGNNEQFF.

V gene TRBV11-2 combines with J gene TRBJ2-2; D is tentatively TRBD1 or TRBD2 (5 bases each). Germline V gene lookup returns CDR1 SGHAT and CDR2 FQNNGV. The CDR3 loop spans 14 amino acids. Between the trimmed V and J ends, which lost 7 bases and 3 bases, there was a span of 12 bases. The CDR3 sequence is CASTSGTYTGELFF. The CDR3 coding sequence is TGTGCCAGCACATCCGGGACCTACACCGGGGAGCTGTTTTTT.

V is TRBV6-5 and J is TRBJ2-5; a weak D match, TRBD2 (7 bases). Trimming took 6 bases from V and 5 from J, leaving 19 bases between them. CDR1 is MNHEY, CDR2 SVGAGI, per germline. This CDR3 is 15 amino acids long. The CDR3 DNA sequence: TGTGCCAGCAGCCGGGGAGGGGGGCGGTTGGAGACCCAGTACTTC. Protein sequence: CASSRGGGRLETQYF.

This chain links TRBV11-2 with TRBJ2-4, with a tentative D call TRBD2 (6 bases). The CDR3 is made up of 14 amino acids. CDR1 and CDR2 (germline): SGHAT, FQNNGV. Trimming left V 4 bases short and J 7 bases short, with 14 bases between. CDR3 region: CASSSQPGGNIQYF. The CDR3 nucleotides read TGTGCCAGCAGCTCGCAACCTGGGGGGAACATTCAGTACTTC.

The chain has TRBV30 and TRBJ1-2; no clear D gene. This CDR3 region has 15 residues. V was trimmed by 0 bases and J by 6 bases, leaving 17 bases between them. CDR1 is GTSNPN and CDR2 is SVGIG in the germline V gene (reference sequence). CDR3 nucleotide sequence: TGTGCCTGGAGTGTAGCGGGTTGGGCGGGGAATGGCTACACCTTC. Translating it yields CAWSVAGWAGNGYTF.

The V call is TRBV4-2, the J call TRBJ2-2, with 15 positions matching TRBD2. The germline V gene encodes CDR1 LGHNA and CDR2 YNFKEQ. The CDR3 sequence is 20 residues long. V was pared by 1 base and J by 4 bases, with 10 bases of the junction left unmatched. The CDR3 DNA is TGTGCCAGCAGCCAAGGGCCCGGACTAGCGGGGGGGCCGGGCACCGGGGAGCTGTTTTTT. It translates to CASSQGPGLAGGPGTGELFF.

The rearrangement uses TRBV11-3 and TRBJ2-3; 7 nucleotides align to TRBD1. CDR1 is SGHNT, CDR2 YENEEA, per germline. The CDR3 covers 18 residues. V was clipped by 1 base and J by 1 base; unmatched bases: 11. CDR3 sequence reads: CASSLGVVRGTGTDTQYF. CDR3 DNA: TGTGCCAGCAGCTTAGGGGTGGTGAGGGGGACAGGCACAGATACGCAGTATTTT.

The J gene is TRBJ1-1, the V gene TRBV25-1; unclear D gene. V lost 8 bases to trimming and J lost 4 bases, with 20 bases between them. The CDR3 is 15 amino acids. Germline loops: CDR1 MGHDK, CDR2 SYGVNS. Written as DNA, the CDR3 is TGTGCCAGCCGACGGTTTGTGGATTTCGGCACTGAAGCTTTCTTT. This sequence encodes CASRRFVDFGTEAFF.

J is TRBJ2-7 and V is TRBV5-6, with TRBD1 matching over 7 bases. Germline assignment: CDR1 SGHDT and CDR2 YYEEEE. CDR3 length equals 16 residues. After removal of 0 bases from V and 6 bases from J, the junction contained 12 bases not matched to a gene. CDR3 region: CASSLGRGTAMSEQYF. For the CDR3, the DNA is TGTGCCAGCAGCTTGGGACGAGGGACAGCCATGAGCGAGCAGTACTTC.

The chain couples TRBV5-1 to TRBJ2-5, with 8 bases that match TRBD1. The CDR3 runs 16 residues. The V gene's germline CDR1 is SGHRS and CDR2 YFSETQ. Trimming took 3 bases from V and 5 from J; bases not matched to a gene: 12. The CDR3 coding sequence is TGCGCCAGCAGCTCGAACCCAGGGGGCTCGGAGGAGACCCAGTACTTC. Translating gives CASSSNPGGSEETQYF.

The V and J genes are TRBV11-2 and TRBJ2-3, with D unresolved. CDR1 and CDR2 (germline): SGHAT, FQNNGV. This CDR3 region has 15 residues. V gave up 2 bases and J gave up 2 bases, with 11 bases separating them. The CDR3 DNA reads TGTGCCAGCAGCTTAATTCCCCAGACCACAGATACGCAGTATTTT. Protein sequence: CASSLIPQTTDTQYF.

The V call is TRBV24-1, the J call TRBJ2-3; D not resolved. There are 13 residues in the CDR3. Germline V gives CDR1 KGHDR, CDR2 SFDVKD. V was clipped by 3 bases and J by 7 bases, with 10 bases between them. The CDR3 spells CATSDMQTNTQYF. DNA of the CDR3: TGTGCCACCAGTGATATGCAGACAAATACGCAGTATTTT.

This rearrangement joins TRBV5-1 to TRBJ2-7; D gene unclear. CDR1 SGHRS and CDR2 YFSETQ come from the germline V gene. CDR3 length equals 16 residues. V lost 0 bases, J lost 3 bases, and 16 bases lay in between. The CDR3 is CASSLGVGEIDYEQYF. In DNA form, the CDR3 reads TGCGCCAGCAGCTTGGGAGTAGGCGAAATTGACTACGAGCAGTACTTC.

This chain links TRBV5-4 with TRBJ2-5; 14 nucleotides agree with TRBD2. The V gene end was trimmed by 3 bases and the J gene end by 4 bases; junction bases not matched to a gene: 2. This CDR3 is built from 15 residues. Germline V gene lookup returns CDR1 SGHNT and CDR2 YYREEE (reference sequence). CDR3 region: CASSSGLAGVETQYF. The CDR3 DNA reads as TGTGCCAGCAGCTCGGGACTAGCGGGGGTAGAGACCCAGTACTTC.

The CDR3 sequence is CASSENTNQPQHF. CDR3 DNA: TGTGCCAGCAGTGAAAACACCAATCAGCCCCAGCATTTT. The chain joins TRBV2 to TRBJ1-5, with D unresolved. This CDR3 is 13 amino acids long. Trimming took off 2 bases at V and 3 bases at J, with 5 bases between the two ends. In germline, CDR1 is SNHLY, CDR2 FYNNEI.

This sequence joins TRBV5-1 and TRBJ2-1; 8 bases are a match to TRBD2. This CDR3 region has 18 residues. After removal of 0 bases from V and 7 bases from J, the junction contained 15 bases not matched to a gene. Germline CDR1 SGHRS, CDR2 YFSETQ. CDR3 loop: CASSLGSGVGPGKNEQFF. The DNA for the CDR3 is TGCGCCAGCAGCTTGGGTAGCGGGGTGGGTCCGGGAAAAAATGAGCAGTTCTTC.

The gene calls are TRBV7-3 and TRBJ2-7; 7 nucleotides align to TRBD1. Trimming removed 5 bases from V and 1 base from J; junction bases left unmatched: 8. There are 15 residues in the CDR3. Germline V gene lookup returns CDR1 SGHTA and CDR2 FQGTGA. The CDR3 region has the DNA TGTGCCAGCAGCGTAGGGACAGCACCATCCTACGAGCAGTACTTC. Translated, it gives CASSVGTAPSYEQYF.

The V call is TRBV29-1, the J call TRBJ1-1, with 8 bases fitting TRBD1. CDR3 length: 15 residues. The trim removed 5 bases at V and 4 bases at J, leaving 12 bases unmatched. The germline gives CDR1 SQVTM, CDR2 ANQGSEA. The CDR3 region has the DNA TGCAGCGTTCCGGTGCCTCAGGGGGCAGGCACTGAAGCTTTCTTT. As protein: CSVPVPQGAGTEAFF.

This clone came up a few times. The chain carries TRBV16 and TRBJ2-2, with 10 bases identical to TRBD1. The CDR3 consists of 15 residues. Germline assignment: CDR1 KGHSY and CDR2 FQNENV. With V trimmed by 2 bases and J by 3 bases, 0 bases remained unmatched. In DNA, the CDR3 is TGTGCCAGCAGCCAAGGGACAGGGGACACCGGGGAGCTGTTTTTT. Translated, it gives CASSQGTGDTGELFF.

Written as DNA, the CDR3 is TGTGCCACCTCAGCCCTTCGCAGCGATTTTAACTATGGCTACACCTTC. The encoded protein is CATSALRSDFNYGYTF. The chain carries TRBV19 and TRBJ1-2, with D hard to call. Germline CDR1 reads LNHDA; CDR2 reads SQIVND (reference sequence). Trimming took 10 bases from V and 1 from J, leaving 22 bases between them. This CDR3 spans 16 amino acids.

CDR3 sequence: CASQGRSGELFF. The CDR3 DNA reads TGTGCCAGTCAGGGTCGCTCGGGGGAGCTGTTTTTT. V gene TRBV12-3 or TRBV12-4 combines with J gene TRBJ2-2; TRBD1 might be the D (5 bases). Trimming removed 9 bases from V and 8 bases from J, with 13 bases in between. CDR3 length: 12 amino acids.

This chain joins TRBV7-9 and TRBJ1-1; TRBD1 aligns across 10 bases. CDR1 and CDR2 (germline): SEHNR, FQNEAQ (reference sequence). With V trimmed by 7 bases and J by 5 bases, 4 bases remained unmatched. The CDR3 is 13 residues long. This CDR3 reads CASKTGQGTEAFF. CDR3 nucleotide sequence: TGTGCCAGCAAAACGGGACAGGGGACTGAAGCTTTCTTT.

The rearrangement uses TRBV5-1 and TRBJ1-6; 9 bases match TRBD1. CDR3 length equals 14 residues. With V trimmed by 1 base and J by 8 bases, 1 base remained unmatched. CDR1 is SGHRS, CDR2 YFSETQ, per germline. The CDR3 spells CASSLRDRDSPLHF. The CDR3 DNA follows: TGCGCCAGCAGCTTGAGGGACAGGGATTCACCCCTCCACTTT. The variable domain in full, completed from reference TRBV5-1 and TRBJ1-6, reads KAGVTQTPRYLIKTRGQQVTLSCSPISGHRSVSWYQQTPGQGLQFLFEYFSETQRNKGNFPGRFSGRQFSNSRSEMNVSTLELGDSALYLCASSLRDRDSPLHFGNGTRLTVT.

A few counts support this clone. This chain links TRBV30 with TRBJ1-5, with 7 positions matching TRBD1. The V gene end was trimmed by 2 bases and the J gene end by 6 bases; junction bases not matched to a gene: 4. CDR3 length: 13 residues. The germline CDR1 and CDR2 sequences are GTSNPN and SVGIG (reference sequence). The CDR3 bases are TGTGCCTGGAGTCCCCAGGGGGGTCAGCCCCAGCATTTT. Translated: CAWSPQGGQPQHF.

This rearrangement joins TRBV11-3 to TRBJ2-7, with D possibly TRBD1 on 6 matching bases. Germline V gene sequence: CDR1 SGHNT, CDR2 YENEEA. Trimming pared 1 base from V and 0 bases from J, leaving 13 bases between. The CDR3 has 16 residues. The CDR3 protein is CASSLGRAQGSYEQYF. In nucleotides, the CDR3 is TGTGCCAGCAGCTTAGGGCGAGCACAGGGCTCCTACGAGCAGTACTTC.

V is TRBV5-1 and J is TRBJ1-1; no clear D gene. This CDR3 contains 14 residues. The V gene's germline CDR1 is SGHRS and CDR2 YFSETQ. The V end lost 1 base, the J end lost 4 bases, and 11 bases lay between the germline ends. CDR3 sequence reads: CASSLSVGGTEAFF. The CDR3 DNA sequence: TGCGCCAGCAGCTTGTCGGTGGGAGGCACTGAAGCTTTCTTT. Using reference TRBV5-1 and TRBJ1-1 for the parts outside the CDR3, the full variable domain is KAGVTQTPRYLIKTRGQQVTLSCSPISGHRSVSWYQQTPGQGLQFLFEYFSETQRNKGNFPGRFSGRQFSNSRSEMNVSTLELGDSALYLCASSLSVGGTEAFFGQGTRLTVV.

The chain couples TRBV7-2 to TRBJ1-6; D is unresolved. CDR1 is SGHTA and CDR2 is FQGNSA in the germline V gene. The V end was cut by 7 bases, the J end by 7 bases, with 11 bases between. CDR3 length equals 13 residues. The CDR3 DNA reads TGTGCCAGCACTCGCGCGAAGAATTCACCCCTCCACTTT. Translated: CASTRAKNSPLHF.

This rearrangement joins TRBV3-1 (or the pseudogene TRBV3-2) to TRBJ2-1; TRBD2 matches at 14 bases. This CDR3 spans 15 amino acids. Germline values: CDR1 LGHDT, CDR2 YNNKEL (reference sequence). V lost 4 bases and J lost 4; bases outside the gene matches: 0. The DNA for the CDR3 is TGTGCCAGCAGCCGGACTAGCGGGGGGTACAATGAGCAGTTCTTC. Translation: CASSRTSGGYNEQFF.

The sample holds one count of this clone. The rearrangement joins TRBV7-9 to TRBJ1-5, with 7 nucleotides matching TRBD1. There are 17 residues in the CDR3. Germline CDR1 SEHNR, CDR2 FQNEAQ (reference sequence). J gave up 0 bases and V 1 base, and 6 bases lay outside the gene matches. CDR3 protein: CASSLELGTVSNQPQHF. DNA for the CDR3: TGTGCCAGCAGCTTAGAATTGGGGACAGTTAGCAATCAGCCCCAGCATTTT.

The chain combines TRBV18 with TRBJ2-1; 7 bases line up with TRBD1. The junction had 15 bases not matched to a gene; V was cut back by 5 bases and J by 8 bases. The CDR3 consists of 16 residues. Looked up from germline, CDR1 is KGHSH and CDR2 is LQKENI. The CDR3 bases are TGTGCCAGCTCAACGGCCCCTCAGGGGGTTTACGATGAGCAGTTCTTC. Translated: CASSTAPQGVYDEQFF.

The chain couples TRBV5-1 to TRBJ2-7; TRBD1 matches 11 bases. V trimming: 3 bases; J trimming: 3 bases; junction bases outside the gene matches: 2. The CDR3 has 14 amino acids. Per germline, CDR1 SGHRS and CDR2 YFSETQ. CDR3 in amino acids: CASSSGTGGYEQYF. The CDR3 DNA is TGCGCCAGCAGCTCGGGGACAGGGGGCTACGAGCAGTACTTC. Drawing the rest from reference TRBV5-1 and TRBJ2-7, the complete variable domain is KAGVTQTPRYLIKTRGQQVTLSCSPISGHRSVSWYQQTPGQGLQFLFEYFSETQRNKGNFPGRFSGRQFSNSRSEMNVSTLELGDSALYLCASSSGTGGYEQYFGPGTRLTVT.